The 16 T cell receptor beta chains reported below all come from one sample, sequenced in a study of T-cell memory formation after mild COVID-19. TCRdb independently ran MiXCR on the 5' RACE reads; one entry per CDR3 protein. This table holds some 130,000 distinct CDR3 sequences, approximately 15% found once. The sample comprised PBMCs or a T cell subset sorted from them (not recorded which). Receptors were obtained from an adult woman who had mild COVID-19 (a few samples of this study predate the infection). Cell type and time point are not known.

Here the CDR3 reads CASTEVRRSYEQYF. The CDR3 DNA reads TGCGCCAGCACAGAGGTACGGAGGTCCTACGAGCAGTACTTC. This sequence joins TRBV10-1 and TRBJ2-7; possibly TRBD2 for D (5 bases). V dropped 7 bases and J dropped 1 base, with 14 bases sitting between them. Germline CDR1 reads WNHNN; CDR2 reads SYGVQD (reference sequence). The CDR3 length is 14 residues.

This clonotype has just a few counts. The CDR3 region is CASSLAAGAQTDTQYF. CDR3 nucleotide sequence: TGCGCCAGCAGCTTGGCCGCAGGGGCTCAGACAGATACGCAGTATTTT. The chain has TRBV5-1 and TRBJ2-3; TRBD1 might be the D (6 bases). The CDR3 covers 16 residues. Trimming left V 0 bases short and J 3 bases short, with 14 bases between. The germline CDR1 and CDR2 sequences are SGHRS and YFSETQ.

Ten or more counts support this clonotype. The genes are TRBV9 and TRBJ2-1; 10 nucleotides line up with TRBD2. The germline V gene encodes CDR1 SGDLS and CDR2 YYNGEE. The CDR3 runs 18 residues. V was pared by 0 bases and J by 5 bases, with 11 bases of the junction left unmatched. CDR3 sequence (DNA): TGTGCCAGCAGCGTAGCGGTAGCGGGAGGATATGGGAACAATGAGCAGTTCTTC. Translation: CASSVAVAGGYGNNEQFF.

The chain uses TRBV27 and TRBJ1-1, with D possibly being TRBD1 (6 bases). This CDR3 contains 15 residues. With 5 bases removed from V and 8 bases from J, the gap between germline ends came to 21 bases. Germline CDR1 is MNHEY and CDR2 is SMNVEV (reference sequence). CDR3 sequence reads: CASSAPGDMTAEAFF. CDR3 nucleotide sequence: TGTGCCAGCAGTGCCCCGGGGGACATGACTGCCGAAGCTTTCTTT.

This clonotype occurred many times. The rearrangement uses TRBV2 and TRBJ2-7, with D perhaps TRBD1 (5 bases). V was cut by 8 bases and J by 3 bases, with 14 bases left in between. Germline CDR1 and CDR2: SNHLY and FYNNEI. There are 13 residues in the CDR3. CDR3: CASEQALGYEQYF. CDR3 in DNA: TGTGCCAGCGAACAGGCCCTGGGCTACGAGCAGTACTTC. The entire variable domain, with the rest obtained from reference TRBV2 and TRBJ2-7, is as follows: EPEVTQTPSHQVTQMGQEVILRCVPISNHLYFYWYRQILGQKVEFLVSFYNNEISEKSEIFDDQFSVERPDGSNFTLKIRSTKLEDSAMYFCASEQALGYEQYFGPGTRLTVT.

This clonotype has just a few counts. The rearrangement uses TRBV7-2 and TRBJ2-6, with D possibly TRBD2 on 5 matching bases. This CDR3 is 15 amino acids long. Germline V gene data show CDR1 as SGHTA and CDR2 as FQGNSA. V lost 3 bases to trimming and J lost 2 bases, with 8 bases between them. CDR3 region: CASSLRVAGANVLTF. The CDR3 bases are TGTGCCAGCAGCTTGAGGGTGGCTGGGGCCAACGTCCTGACTTTC. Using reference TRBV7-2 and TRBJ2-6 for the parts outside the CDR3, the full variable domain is GAGVSQSPSNKVTEKGKDVELRCDPISGHTALYWYRQSLGQGLEFLIYFQGNSAPDKSGLPSDRFSAERTGGSVSTLTIQRTQQEDSAVYLCASSLRVAGANVLTFGAGSRLTVL.

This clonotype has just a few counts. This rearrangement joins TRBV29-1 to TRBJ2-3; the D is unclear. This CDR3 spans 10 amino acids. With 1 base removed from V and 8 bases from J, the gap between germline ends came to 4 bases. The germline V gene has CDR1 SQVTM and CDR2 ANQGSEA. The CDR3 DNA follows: TGCAGCGTTGAAGCTGGTACGCAGTATTTT. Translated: CSVEAGTQYF.

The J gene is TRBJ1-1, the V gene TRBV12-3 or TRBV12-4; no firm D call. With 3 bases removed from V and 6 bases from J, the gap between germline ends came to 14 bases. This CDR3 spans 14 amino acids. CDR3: CASSLGVRASEAFF. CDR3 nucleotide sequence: TGTGCCAGCAGTTTGGGTGTGAGGGCTTCTGAAGCTTTCTTT.

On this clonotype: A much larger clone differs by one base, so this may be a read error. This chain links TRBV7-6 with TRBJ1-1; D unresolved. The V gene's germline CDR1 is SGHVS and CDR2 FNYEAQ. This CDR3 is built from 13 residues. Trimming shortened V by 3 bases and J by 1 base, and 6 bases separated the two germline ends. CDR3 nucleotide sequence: TGTGCCAGCAGCTTTCGGTGGAACACTGAAGCTTTCTTT. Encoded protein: CASSFRWNTEAFF.

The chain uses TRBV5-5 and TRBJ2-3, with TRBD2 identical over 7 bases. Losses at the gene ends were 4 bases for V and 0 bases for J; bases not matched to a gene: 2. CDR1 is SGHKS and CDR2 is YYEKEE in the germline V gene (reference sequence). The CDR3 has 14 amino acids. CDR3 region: CASSTAGSTDTQYF. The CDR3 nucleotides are TGTGCCAGCAGCACAGCGGGAAGCACAGATACGCAGTATTTT. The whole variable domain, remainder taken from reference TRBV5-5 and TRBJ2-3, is DAGVTQSPTHLIKTRGQQVTLRCSPISGHKSVSWYQQVLGQGPQFIFQYYEKEERGRGNFPDRFSARQFPNYSSELNVNALLLGDSALYLCASSTAGSTDTQYFGPGTRLTVL.

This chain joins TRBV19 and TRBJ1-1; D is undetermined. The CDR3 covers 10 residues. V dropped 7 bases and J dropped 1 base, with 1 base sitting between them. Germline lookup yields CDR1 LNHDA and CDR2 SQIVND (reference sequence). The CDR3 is CASKNTEAFF. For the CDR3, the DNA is TGTGCCAGTAAGAACACTGAAGCTTTCTTT.

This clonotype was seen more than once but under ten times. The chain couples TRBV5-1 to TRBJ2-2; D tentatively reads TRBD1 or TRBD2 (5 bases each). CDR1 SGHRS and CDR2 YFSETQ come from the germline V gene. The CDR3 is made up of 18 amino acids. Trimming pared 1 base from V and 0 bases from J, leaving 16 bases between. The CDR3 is CASSLYPLRDANTGELFF. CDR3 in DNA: TGCGCCAGCAGCTTGTACCCCCTGAGGGACGCGAACACCGGGGAGCTGTTTTTT.

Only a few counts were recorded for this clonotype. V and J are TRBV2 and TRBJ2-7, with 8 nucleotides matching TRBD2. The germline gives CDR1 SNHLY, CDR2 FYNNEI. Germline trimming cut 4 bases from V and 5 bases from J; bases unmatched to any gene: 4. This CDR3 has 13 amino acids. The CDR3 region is CASSGLAGHEQYF. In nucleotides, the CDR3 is TGTGCCAGCAGTGGTCTAGCGGGCCACGAGCAGTACTTC.

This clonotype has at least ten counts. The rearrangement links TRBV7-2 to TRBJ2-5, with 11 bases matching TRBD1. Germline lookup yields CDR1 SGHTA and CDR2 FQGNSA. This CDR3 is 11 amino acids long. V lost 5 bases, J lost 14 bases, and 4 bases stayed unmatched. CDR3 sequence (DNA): TGTGCCAGCAGCCCAGGACAGGGGGCATACTTC. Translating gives CASSPGQGAYF.

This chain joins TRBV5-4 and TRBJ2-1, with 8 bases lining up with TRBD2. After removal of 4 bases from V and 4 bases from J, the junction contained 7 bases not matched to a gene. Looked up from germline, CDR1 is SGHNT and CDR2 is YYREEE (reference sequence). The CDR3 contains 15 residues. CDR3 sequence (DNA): TGTGCCAGCAGCCGAGAGACTAGCGAGTACAATGAGCAGTTCTTC. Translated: CASSRETSEYNEQFF.

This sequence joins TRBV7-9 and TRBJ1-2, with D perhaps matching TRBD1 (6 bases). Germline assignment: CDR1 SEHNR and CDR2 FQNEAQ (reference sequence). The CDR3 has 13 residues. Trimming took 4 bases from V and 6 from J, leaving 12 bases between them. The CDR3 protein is CASSYWTEDGYTF. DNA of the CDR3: TGTGCCAGCAGCTACTGGACAGAAGATGGCTACACCTTC. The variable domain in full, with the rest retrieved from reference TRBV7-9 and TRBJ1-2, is DTGVSQNPRHKITKRGQNVTFRCDPISEHNRLYWYRQTLGQGPEFLTYFQNEAQLEKSRLLSDRFSAERPKGSFSTLEIQRTEQGDSAMYLCASSYWTEDGYTFGSGTRLTVV.